This T cell receptor beta chain originates from a study of Ad26.COV2.S vaccination and SARS-CoV-2 variants. Across the whole study: Donor got 5x10^10 or 1x10^11 viral particles of Ad26.COV2.S. Overall study results and limits: Researchers reported similar non-spike TCR breadth in vaccine and placebo recipients.

On this clone: The antigen is undetermined.

The CDR3 totals 15 residues. Germline V gene data show CDR1 as LNHDA and CDR2 as SQIVND (reference sequence). Germline trimming cut 4 bases from V and 4 bases from J; bases unmatched to any gene: 5. As for treatment: around 19 received Ad26.COV2.S at low or high dose, single or two shots; 5 received placebo; per-sample allocation not given. After the first vaccine or placebo injection, samples were drawn on day 63. Sequenced by immunoSEQ multiplex PCR; TCRdb stores in-frame clones only, minus some. Of about 330,000 clones in the sample, roughly 90% were seen once. This sequence joins TRBV19 and TRBJ2-1; 9 bases match TRBD2. This specimen consisted of peripheral blood, obtained in a trial of Ad26.COV2.S vaccine versus placebo. The receptor comes from a person aged 18-65 years who received the Ad26.COV2.S COVID-19 vaccine or a placebo. The CDR3 coding sequence is TGTGCCAGTAGTAAAACTAGCGGGCCTTACAATGAGCAGTTCTTC. As protein: CASSKTSGPYNEQFF.